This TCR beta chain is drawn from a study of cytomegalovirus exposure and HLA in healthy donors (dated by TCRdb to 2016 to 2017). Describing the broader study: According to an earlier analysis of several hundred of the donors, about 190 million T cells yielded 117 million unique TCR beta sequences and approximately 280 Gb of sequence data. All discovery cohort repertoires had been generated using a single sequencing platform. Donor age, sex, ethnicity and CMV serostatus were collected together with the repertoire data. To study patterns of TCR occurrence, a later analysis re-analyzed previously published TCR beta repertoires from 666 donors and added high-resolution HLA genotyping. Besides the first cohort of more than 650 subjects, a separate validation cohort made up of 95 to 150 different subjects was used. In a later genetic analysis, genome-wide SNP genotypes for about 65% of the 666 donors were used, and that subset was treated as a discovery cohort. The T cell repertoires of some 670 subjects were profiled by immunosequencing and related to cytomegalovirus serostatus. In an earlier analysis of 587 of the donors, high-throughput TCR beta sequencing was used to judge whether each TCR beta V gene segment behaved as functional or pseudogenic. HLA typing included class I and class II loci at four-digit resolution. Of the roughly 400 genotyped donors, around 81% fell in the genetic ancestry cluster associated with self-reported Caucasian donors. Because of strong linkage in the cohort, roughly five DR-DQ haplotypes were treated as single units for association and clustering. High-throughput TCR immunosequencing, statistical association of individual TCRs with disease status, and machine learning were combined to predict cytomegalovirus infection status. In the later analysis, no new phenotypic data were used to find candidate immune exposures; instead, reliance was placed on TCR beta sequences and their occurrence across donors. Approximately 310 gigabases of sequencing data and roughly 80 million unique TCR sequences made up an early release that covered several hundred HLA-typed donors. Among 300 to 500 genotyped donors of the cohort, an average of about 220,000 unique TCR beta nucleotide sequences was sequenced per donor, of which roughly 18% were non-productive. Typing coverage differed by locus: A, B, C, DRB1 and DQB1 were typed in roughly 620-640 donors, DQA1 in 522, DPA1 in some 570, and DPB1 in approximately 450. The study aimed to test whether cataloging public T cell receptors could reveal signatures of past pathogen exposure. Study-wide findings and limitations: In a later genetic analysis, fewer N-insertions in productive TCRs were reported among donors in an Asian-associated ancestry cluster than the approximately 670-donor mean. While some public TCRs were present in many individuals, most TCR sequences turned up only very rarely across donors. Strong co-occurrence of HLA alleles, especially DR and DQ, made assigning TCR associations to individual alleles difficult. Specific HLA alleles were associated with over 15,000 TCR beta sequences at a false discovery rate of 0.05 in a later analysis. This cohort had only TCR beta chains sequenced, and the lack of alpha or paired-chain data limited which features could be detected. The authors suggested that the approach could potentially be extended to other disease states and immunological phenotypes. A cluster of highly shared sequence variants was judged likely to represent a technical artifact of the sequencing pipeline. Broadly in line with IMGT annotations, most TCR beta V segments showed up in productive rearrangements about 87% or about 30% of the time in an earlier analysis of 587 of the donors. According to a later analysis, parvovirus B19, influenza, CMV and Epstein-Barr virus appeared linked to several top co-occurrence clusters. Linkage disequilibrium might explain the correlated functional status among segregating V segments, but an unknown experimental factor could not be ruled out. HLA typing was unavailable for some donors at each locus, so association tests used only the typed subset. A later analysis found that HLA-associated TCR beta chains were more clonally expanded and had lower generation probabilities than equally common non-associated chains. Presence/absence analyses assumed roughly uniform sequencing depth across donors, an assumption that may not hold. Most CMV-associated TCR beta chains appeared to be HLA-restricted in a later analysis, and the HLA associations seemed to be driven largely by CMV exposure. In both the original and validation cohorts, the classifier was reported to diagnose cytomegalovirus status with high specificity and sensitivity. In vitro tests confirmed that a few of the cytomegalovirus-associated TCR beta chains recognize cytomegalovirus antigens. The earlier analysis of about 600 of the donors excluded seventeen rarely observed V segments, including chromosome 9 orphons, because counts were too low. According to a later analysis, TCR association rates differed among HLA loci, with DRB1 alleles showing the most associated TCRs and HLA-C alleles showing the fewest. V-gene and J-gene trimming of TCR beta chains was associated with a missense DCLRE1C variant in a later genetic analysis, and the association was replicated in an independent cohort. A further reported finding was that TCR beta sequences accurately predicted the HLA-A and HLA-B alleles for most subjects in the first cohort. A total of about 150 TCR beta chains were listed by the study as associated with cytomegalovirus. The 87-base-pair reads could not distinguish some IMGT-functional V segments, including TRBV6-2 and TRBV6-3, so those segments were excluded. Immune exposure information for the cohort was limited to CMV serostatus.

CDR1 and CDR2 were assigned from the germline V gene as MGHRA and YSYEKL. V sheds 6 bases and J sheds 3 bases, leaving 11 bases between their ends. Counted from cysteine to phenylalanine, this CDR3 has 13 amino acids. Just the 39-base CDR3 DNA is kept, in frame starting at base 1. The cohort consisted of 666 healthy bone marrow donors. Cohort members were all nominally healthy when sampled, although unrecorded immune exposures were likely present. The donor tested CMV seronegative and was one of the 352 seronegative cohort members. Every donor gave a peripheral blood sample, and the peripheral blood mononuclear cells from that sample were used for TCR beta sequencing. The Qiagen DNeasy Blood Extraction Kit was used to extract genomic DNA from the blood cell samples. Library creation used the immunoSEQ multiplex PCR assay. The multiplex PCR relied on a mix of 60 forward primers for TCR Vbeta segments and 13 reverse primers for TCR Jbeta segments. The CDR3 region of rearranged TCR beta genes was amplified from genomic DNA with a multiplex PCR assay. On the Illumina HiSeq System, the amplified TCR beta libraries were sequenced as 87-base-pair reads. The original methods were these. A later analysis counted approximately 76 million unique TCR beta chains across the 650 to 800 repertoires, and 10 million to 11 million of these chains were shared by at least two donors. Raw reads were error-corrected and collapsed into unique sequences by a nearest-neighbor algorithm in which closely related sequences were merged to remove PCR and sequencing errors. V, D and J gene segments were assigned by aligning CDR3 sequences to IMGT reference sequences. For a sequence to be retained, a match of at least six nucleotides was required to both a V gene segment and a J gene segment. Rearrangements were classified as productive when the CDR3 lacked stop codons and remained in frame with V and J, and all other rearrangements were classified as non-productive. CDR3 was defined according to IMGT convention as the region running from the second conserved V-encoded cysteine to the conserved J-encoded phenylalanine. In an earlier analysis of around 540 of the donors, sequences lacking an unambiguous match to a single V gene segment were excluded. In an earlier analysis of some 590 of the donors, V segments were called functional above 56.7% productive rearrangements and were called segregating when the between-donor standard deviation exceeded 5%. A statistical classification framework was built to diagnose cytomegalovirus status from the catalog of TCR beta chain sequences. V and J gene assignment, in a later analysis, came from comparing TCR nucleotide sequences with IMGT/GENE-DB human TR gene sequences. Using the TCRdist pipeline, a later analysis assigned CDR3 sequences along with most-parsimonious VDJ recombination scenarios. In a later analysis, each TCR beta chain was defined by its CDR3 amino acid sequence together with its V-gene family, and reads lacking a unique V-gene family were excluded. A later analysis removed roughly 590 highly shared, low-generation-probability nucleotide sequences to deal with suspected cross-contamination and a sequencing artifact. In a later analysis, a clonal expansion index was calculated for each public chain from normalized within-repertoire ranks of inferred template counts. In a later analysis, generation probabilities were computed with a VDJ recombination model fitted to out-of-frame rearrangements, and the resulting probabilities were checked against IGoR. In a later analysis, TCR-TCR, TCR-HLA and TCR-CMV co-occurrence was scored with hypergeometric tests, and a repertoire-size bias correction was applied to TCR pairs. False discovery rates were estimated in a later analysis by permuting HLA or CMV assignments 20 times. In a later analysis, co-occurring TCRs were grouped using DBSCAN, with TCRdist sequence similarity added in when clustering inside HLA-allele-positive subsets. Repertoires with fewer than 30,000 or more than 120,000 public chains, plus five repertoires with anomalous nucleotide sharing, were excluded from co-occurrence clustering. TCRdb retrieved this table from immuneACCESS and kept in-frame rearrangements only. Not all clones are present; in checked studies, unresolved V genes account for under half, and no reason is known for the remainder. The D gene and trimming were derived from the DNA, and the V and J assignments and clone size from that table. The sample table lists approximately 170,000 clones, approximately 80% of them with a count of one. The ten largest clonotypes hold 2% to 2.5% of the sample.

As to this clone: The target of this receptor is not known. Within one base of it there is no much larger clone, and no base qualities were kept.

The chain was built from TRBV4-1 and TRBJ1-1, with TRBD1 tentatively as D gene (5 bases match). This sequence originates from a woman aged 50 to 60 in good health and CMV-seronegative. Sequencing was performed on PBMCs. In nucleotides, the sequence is TGCGCCAGCAGTCCACAGGAGTACACTGAAGCTTTCTTT. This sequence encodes CASSPQEYTEAFF.